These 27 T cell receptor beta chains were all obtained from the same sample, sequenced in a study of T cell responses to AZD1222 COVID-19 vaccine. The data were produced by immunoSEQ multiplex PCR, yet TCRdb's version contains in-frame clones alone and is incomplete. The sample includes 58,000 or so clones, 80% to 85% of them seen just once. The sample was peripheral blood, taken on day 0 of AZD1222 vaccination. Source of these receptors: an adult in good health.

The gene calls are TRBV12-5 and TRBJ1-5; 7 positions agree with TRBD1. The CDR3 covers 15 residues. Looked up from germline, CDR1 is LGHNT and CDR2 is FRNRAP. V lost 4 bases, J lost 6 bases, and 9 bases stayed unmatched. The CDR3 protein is CASGWGGQVGQPQHF. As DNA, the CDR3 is TGTGCTAGTGGTTGGGGCGGACAGGTAGGTCAGCCCCAGCATTTT. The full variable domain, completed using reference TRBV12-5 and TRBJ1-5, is DARVTQTPRHKVTEMGQEVTMRCQPILGHNTVFWYRQTMMQGLELLAYFRNRAPLDDSGMPKDRFSAEMPDATLATLKIQPSEPRDSAVYFCASGWGGQVGQPQHFGDGTRLSIL.

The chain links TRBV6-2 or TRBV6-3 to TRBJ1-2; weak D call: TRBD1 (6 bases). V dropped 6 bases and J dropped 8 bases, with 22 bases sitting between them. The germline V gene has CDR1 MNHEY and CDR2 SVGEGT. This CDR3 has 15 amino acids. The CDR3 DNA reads TGTGCCAGCAGCTGGATGGACAGCCTACGGGGGGGCTACACCTTC. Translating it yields CASSWMDSLRGGYTF.

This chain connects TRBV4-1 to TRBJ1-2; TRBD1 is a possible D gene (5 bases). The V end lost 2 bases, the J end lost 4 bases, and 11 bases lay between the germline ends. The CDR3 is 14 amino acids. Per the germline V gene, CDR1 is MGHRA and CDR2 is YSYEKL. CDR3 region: CASSQSTGTYGYTF. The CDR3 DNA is TGCGCCAGCAGCCAAAGTACAGGAACCTATGGCTACACCTTC.

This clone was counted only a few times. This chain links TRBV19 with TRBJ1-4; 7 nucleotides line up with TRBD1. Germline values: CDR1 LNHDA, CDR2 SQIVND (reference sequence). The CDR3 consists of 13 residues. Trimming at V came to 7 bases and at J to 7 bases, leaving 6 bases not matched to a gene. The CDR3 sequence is CASIDRVGEKLFF. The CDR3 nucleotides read TGTGCCAGTATCGACAGGGTGGGTGAAAAACTGTTTTTT. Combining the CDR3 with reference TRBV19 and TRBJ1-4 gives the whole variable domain DGGITQSPKYLFRKEGQNVTLSCEQNLNHDAMYWYRQDPGQGLRLIYYSQIVNDFQKGDIAEGYSVSREKKESFPLTVTSAQKNPTAFYLCASIDRVGEKLFFGSGTQLSVL.

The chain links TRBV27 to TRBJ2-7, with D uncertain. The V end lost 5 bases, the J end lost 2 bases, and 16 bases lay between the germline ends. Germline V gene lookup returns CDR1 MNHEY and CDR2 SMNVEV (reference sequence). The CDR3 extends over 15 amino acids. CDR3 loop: CASSPHLAAAYEQYF. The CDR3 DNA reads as TGTGCCAGCAGTCCCCATTTGGCGGCAGCCTACGAGCAGTACTTC.

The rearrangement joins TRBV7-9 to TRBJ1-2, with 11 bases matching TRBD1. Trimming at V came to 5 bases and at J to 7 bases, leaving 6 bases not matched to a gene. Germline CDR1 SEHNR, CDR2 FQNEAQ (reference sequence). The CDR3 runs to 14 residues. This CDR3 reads CASSPGQGARGYTF. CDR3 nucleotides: TGTGCCAGCAGCCCTGGACAGGGGGCGCGTGGCTACACCTTC.

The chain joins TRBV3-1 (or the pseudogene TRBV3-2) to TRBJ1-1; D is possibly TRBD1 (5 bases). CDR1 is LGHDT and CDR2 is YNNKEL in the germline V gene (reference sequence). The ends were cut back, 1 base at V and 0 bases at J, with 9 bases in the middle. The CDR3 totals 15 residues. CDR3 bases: TGTGCCAGCAGCCAAGCCCCAGGGTTGAACACTGAAGCTTTCTTT. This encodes CASSQAPGLNTEAFF.

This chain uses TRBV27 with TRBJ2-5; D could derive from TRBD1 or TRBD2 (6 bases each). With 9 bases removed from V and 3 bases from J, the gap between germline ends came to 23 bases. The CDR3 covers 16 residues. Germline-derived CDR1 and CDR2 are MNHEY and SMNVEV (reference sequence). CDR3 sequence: CASPPSVGGGKETQYF. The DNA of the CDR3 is TGTGCCAGTCCGCCTTCCGTTGGAGGGGGGAAAGAGACCCAGTACTTC.

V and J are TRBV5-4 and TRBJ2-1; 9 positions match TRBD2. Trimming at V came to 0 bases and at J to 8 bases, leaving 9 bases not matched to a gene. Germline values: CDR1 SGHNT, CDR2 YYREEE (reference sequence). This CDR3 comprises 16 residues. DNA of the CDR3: TGTGCCAGCAGCTTGGTCTGGGCGGGGGGGCCGTATGAGCAGTTCTTC. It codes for CASSLVWAGGPYEQFF.

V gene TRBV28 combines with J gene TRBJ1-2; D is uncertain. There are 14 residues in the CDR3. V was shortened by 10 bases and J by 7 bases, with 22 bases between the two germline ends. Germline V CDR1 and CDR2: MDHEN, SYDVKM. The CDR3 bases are TGTGCCACGGATCACGAGGCCCCTTCAGGTGGCTACACCTTC. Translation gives CATDHEAPSGGYTF.

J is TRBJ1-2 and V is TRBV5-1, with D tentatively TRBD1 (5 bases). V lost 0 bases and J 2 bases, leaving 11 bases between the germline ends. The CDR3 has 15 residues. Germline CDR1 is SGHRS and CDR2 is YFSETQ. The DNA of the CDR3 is TGCGCCAGCAGCTTGGCCGGGACGAGCAACTATGGCTACACCTTC. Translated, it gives CASSLAGTSNYGYTF.

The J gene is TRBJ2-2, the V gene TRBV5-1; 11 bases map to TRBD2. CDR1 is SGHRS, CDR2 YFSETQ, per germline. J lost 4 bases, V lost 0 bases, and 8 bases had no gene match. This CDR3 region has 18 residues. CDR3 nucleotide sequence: TGCGCCAGCAGCTTGGCCACGCTACTAGCGGGGGTCACCGGGGAGCTGTTTTTT. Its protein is CASSLATLLAGVTGELFF.

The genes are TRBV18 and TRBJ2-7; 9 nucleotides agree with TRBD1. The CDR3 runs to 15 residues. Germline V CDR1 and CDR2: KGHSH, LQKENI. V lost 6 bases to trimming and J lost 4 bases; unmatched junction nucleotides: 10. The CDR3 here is CASSQLRQGVYEQYF. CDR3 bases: TGTGCCAGCTCTCAACTGCGACAGGGGGTTTACGAGCAGTACTTC.

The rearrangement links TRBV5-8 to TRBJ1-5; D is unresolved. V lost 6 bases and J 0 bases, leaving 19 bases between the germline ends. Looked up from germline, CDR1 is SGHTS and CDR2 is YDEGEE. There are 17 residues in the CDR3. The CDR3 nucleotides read TGTGCCAGCACCCTACTCCCCGGGAGACATAGCAATCAGCCCCAGCATTTT. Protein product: CASTLLPGRHSNQPQHF.

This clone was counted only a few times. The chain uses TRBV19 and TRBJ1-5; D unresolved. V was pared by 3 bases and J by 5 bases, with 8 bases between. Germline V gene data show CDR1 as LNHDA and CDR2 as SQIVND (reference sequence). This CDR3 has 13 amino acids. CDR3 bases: TGTGCCAGTAGTATGGGCCGAGATCAGCCCCAGCATTTT. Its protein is CASSMGRDQPQHF.

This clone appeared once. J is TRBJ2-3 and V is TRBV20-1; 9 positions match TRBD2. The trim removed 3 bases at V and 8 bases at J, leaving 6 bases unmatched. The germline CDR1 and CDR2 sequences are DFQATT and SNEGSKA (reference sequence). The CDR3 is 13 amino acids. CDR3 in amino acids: CSASGGGAVTQYF. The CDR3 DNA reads TGCAGTGCTAGTGGCGGGGGGGCCGTTACGCAGTATTTT.

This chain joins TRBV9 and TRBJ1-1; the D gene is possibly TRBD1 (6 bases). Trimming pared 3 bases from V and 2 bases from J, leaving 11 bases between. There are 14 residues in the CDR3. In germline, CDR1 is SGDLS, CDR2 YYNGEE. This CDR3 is CASSGPGQNTEAFF. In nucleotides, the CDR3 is TGTGCCAGCAGCGGCCCGGGACAAAACACTGAAGCTTTCTTT.

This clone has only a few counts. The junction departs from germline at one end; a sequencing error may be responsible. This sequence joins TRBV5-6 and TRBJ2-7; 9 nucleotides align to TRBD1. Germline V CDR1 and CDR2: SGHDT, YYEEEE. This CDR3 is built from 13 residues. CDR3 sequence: CASNKDRGGNWHF. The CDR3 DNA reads TGTGCCAGCAACAAGGACAGGGGTGGGAATTGGCACTTC.

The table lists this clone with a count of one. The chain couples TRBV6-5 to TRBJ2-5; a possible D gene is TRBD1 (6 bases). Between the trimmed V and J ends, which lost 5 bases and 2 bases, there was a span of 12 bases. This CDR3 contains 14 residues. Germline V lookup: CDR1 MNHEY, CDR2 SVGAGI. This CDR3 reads CASSTGYYQETQYF. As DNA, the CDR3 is TGTGCCAGCAGTACAGGGTACTATCAAGAGACCCAGTACTTC.

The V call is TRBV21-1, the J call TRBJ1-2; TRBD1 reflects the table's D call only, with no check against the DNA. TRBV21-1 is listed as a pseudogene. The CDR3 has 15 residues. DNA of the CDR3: TGTGCCAGCAGTTCAGACAGGGGGGGTGGTTATGGCTACACCTTC. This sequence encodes CASSSDRGGGYGYTF.

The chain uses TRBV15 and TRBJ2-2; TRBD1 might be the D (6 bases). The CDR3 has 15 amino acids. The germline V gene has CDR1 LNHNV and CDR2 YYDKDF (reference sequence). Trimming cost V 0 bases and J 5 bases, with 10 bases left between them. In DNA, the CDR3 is TGTGCCACCAGCAGAGATGTAGGGGGAACCGGGGAGCTGTTTTTT. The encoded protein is CATSRDVGGTGELFF.

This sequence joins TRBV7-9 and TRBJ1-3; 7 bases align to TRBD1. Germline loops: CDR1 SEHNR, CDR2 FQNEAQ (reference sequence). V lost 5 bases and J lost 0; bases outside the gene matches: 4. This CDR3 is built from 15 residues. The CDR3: CASSATGVSGNTIYF. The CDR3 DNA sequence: TGTGCCAGCAGCGCAACAGGGGTCTCTGGAAACACCATATATTTT. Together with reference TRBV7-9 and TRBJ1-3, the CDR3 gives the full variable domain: DTGVSQNPRHKITKRGQNVTFRCDPISEHNRLYWYRQTLGQGPEFLTYFQNEAQLEKSRLLSDRFSAERPKGSFSTLEIQRTEQGDSAMYLCASSATGVSGNTIYFGEGSWLTVV.

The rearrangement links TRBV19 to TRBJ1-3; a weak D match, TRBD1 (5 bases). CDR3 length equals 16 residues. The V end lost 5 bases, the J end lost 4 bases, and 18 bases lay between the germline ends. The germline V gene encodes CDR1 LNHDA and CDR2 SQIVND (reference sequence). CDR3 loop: CASSARVRLTGNTIYF. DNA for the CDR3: TGTGCCAGTAGTGCCAGGGTTAGGTTGACGGGAAACACCATATATTTT. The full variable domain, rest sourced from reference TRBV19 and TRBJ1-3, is DGGITQSPKYLFRKEGQNVTLSCEQNLNHDAMYWYRQDPGQGLRLIYYSQIVNDFQKGDIAEGYSVSREKKESFPLTVTSAQKNPTAFYLCASSARVRLTGNTIYFGEGSWLTVV.

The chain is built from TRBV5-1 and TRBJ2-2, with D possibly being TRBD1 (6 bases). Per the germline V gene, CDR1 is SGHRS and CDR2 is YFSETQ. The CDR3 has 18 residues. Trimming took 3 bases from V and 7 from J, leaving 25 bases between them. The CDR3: CASSSLILQGYYGGELFF. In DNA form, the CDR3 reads TGCGCCAGCAGCTCGTTAATACTTCAGGGGTATTACGGCGGGGAGCTGTTTTTT.

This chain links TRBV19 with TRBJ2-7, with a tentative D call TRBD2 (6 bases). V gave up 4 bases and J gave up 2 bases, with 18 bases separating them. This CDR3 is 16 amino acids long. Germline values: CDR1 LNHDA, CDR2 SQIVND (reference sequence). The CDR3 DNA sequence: TGTGCCAGTAGTAACCCGAGAGGAGGGATTCCCTACGAGCAGTACTTC. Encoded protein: CASSNPRGGIPYEQYF.

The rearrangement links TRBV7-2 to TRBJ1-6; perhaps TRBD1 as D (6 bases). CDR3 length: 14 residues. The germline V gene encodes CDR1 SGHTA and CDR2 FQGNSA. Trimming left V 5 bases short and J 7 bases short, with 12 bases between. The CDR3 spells CASSKDSRNSPLHF. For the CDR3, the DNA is TGTGCCAGCAGCAAGGACAGTAGGAATTCACCCCTCCACTTT.

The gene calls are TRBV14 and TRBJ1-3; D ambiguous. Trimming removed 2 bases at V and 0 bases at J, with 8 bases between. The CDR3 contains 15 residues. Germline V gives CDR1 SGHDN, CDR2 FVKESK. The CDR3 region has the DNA TGTGCCAGCAGCCAATCAGGCCACTCTGGAAACACCATATATTTT. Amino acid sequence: CASSQSGHSGNTIYF. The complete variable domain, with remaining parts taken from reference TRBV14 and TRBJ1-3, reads EAGVTQFPSHSVIEKGQTVTLRCDPISGHDNLYWYRRVMGKEIKFLLHFVKESKQDESGMPNNRFLAERTGGTYSTLKVQPAELEDSGVYFCASSQSGHSGNTIYFGEGSWLTVV.